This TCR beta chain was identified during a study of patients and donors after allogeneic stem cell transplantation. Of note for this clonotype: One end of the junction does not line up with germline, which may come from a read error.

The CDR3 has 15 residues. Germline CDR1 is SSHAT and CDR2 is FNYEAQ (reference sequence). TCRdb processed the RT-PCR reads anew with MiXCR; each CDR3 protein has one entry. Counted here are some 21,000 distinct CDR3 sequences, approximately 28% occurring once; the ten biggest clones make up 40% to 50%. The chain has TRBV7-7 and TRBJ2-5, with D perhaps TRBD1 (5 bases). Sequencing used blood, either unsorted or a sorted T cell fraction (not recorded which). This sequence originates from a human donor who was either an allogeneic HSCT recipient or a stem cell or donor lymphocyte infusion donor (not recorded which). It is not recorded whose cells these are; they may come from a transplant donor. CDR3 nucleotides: TGTGCTAGCAGCTTGGGAAAAAGGGGCCAACAGACCCAGTACTTC. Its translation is CASSLGKRGQQTQYF.